A selection of T cell receptor beta chains follows, all from one sample in a study of identical twins. TCRdb analysed the 5' RACE reads with MiXCR anew, one entry per CDR3 protein. The data show roughly 220,000 distinct CDR3 sequences, 6.5% seen once. These data are also associated with another study on T cells expressing NK-cell markers.

Input material: CD8+ T cells sorted from blood. The receptors here all came from a woman between 18 and 30 years old in good health. Both conserved end residues are part of each CDR3. Fields, in order: V gene, clone size, D gene, J gene, CDR3 protein, CDR3 DNA. D genes are given only for firm matches. Clone size, where shown, is once, few, many, or a class for clones that have expanded.

>TRBV12-3/TRBV12-4|many|-|TRBJ2-4
CASTTGDSLAKNIQYF
TGTGCCAGCACCACCGGCGACAGCCTAGCCAAAAACATTCAGTACTTC
>TRBV20-1|many|TRBD2|TRBJ2-7
CSARILAGESYEQYF
TGCAGTGCTAGAATACTAGCGGGAGAGAGCTACGAGCAGTACTTC
>TRBV12-3/TRBV12-4|few|-|TRBJ1-5
CASSLLPGYQPQHF
TGTGCCAGCAGTTTGTTACCAGGCTATCAGCCCCAGCATTTT
>TRBV7-9|-|TRBD2|TRBJ2-1
CASSFLSGGEDEQFF
TGTGCCAGCAGCTTCCTGAGCGGGGGGGAGGATGAGCAGTTCTTC
>TRBV4-1|many|-|TRBJ2-1
CASSLQDNEQFF
TGCGCCAGCAGCCTCCAAGACAATGAGCAGTTCTTC
>TRBV7-9|-|-|TRBJ2-1
CASGRPNNEQFF
TGTGCCAGCGGAAGACCAAACAATGAGCAGTTCTTC
>TRBV19|few|TRBD1|TRBJ2-2
CASSGSGGPRELFF
TGTGCCAGTAGTGGCTCAGGGGGACCGAGGGAGCTGTTTTTT
>TRBV6-5|few|TRBD2|TRBJ2-5
CASSYLRTGGAQETQYF
TGTGCTAGCAGTTACTTGCGAACGGGGGGGGCCCAAGAGACCCAGTACTTC
>TRBV7-8|-|TRBD1|TRBJ2-6
CASSSGQYRSGANVLTF
TGTGCCAGCAGCTCGGGACAGTACCGCTCTGGGGCCAACGTCCTGACTTTC
>TRBV25-1|-|-|TRBJ2-1
CASENSGRGEQFF
TGTGCCAGCGAGAATTCTGGGCGCGGTGAGCAGTTCTTC
>TRBV6-6|-|-|TRBJ2-7
CASSYSTISEQYF
TGTGCCAGCAGTTACTCGACAATTTCCGAGCAGTACTTC
>TRBV3-1|many|-|TRBJ2-7
CASSQGLARSYEQYF
TGTGCCAGCAGCCAAGGCCTAGCGCGCTCCTACGAGCAGTACTTC
>TRBV5-1|few|-|TRBJ1-1
CASSLERGPEAFF
TGCGCCAGCAGCTTGGAGAGAGGGCCCGAAGCTTTCTTT
>TRBV24-1|-|-|TRBJ2-1
CATQDQYNEQFF
TGTGCCACCCAGGACCAATACAATGAGCAGTTCTTC
>TRBV7-9|many|-|TRBJ1-1
CASSLGAVEAFF
TGTGCCAGCAGCTTAGGGGCAGTCGAAGCTTTCTTT
>TRBV19|-|-|TRBJ2-7
CASSTGRFPEQYF
TGTGCCAGTAGTACGGGAAGGTTCCCCGAGCAGTACTTC
>TRBV24-1|-|TRBD2|TRBJ2-1
CATSDIGAGRDNEQFF
TGTGCCACCAGTGATATTGGAGCGGGACGCGACAATGAGCAGTTCTTC
>TRBV29-1|-|-|TRBJ1-2
CSVGDQYGYTF
TGCAGCGTTGGGGACCAGTATGGCTACACCTTC
>TRBV7-9|few|-|TRBJ2-1
CASSLEANEQFF
TGTGCCAGCAGCTTGGAAGCAAATGAGCAGTTCTTC
>TRBV7-2|-|TRBD2|TRBJ2-2
CASSFGTSGRVGGELFF
TGTGCCAGCAGCTTTGGGACTAGCGGGAGGGTAGGCGGGGAGCTGTTTTTT
>TRBV5-6|many|-|TRBJ2-1
CASSPGPAEQFF
TGTGCCAGCAGCCCCGGACCAGCCGAGCAGTTCTTC
>TRBV29-1|-|TRBD2|TRBJ2-3
CSVAGTSGGISTDTQYF
TGCAGCGTTGCCGGGACTAGCGGGGGGATAAGCACAGATACGCAGTATTTT
>TRBV7-9|few|TRBD2|TRBJ2-3
CASSYLRGDLSTDTQYF
TGTGCCAGCAGCTACCTCCGGGGGGACCTTTCCACAGATACGCAGTATTTT
>TRBV12-3/TRBV12-4|many|TRBD2|TRBJ2-1
CASSQGLASSYNEQFF
TGTGCCAGCAGCCAGGGACTAGCAAGCTCCTACAATGAGCAGTTCTTC
>TRBV29-1|many|-|TRBJ1-2
CSVPPTVPRRGYTF
TGCAGCGTGCCTCCGACAGTCCCAAGGAGGGGCTACACCTTC
>TRBV5-1|few|-|TRBJ1-1
CASSYAMNTEAFF
TGCGCCAGCAGCTACGCCATGAACACTGAAGCTTTCTTT
>TRBV6-1|few|TRBD1|TRBJ1-5
CASSDWAGGLNQPQHF
TGTGCCAGCAGTGATTGGGCAGGGGGCCTGAATCAGCCCCAGCATTTT
>TRBV13|few|-|TRBJ2-3
CAINDERNTDTQYF
TGTGCCATCAACGATGAGCGGAACACAGATACGCAGTATTTT
>TRBV3-1|few|TRBD2|TRBJ2-1
CASSQGGAGGSYNEQFF
TGTGCCAGCAGCCAGGGCGGCGCGGGAGGATCCTACAATGAGCAGTTCTTC
>TRBV11-2|few|-|TRBJ1-5
CASSLGDAQPQHF
TGTGCCAGCAGCTTAGGTGACGCTCAGCCCCAGCATTTT
>TRBV15|many|TRBD2|TRBJ2-5
CATSLRLAGIETQYF
TGTGCCACCAGCCTCCGACTAGCGGGGATAGAGACCCAGTACTTC
>TRBV20-1|many|-|TRBJ2-7
CSASEGFEQYF
TGCAGTGCTAGTGAGGGATTCGAGCAGTACTTC
>TRBV2|-|-|TRBJ2-7
CASSDREGSYEQYF
TGTGCCAGCAGTGACCGAGAGGGGTCCTACGAGCAGTACTTC
>TRBV19|-|-|TRBJ1-1
CASSIGRGAEAFF
TGTGCCAGTAGTATTGGGAGGGGCGCTGAAGCTTTCTTT
>TRBV25-1|-|-|TRBJ2-3
CASSGTPDRSTDTQYF
TGTGCCAGCAGTGGAACCCCGGACCGTAGCACAGATACGCAGTATTTT
>TRBV4-1|-|-|TRBJ1-2
CASSQDLTYGYTF
TGCGCCAGCAGCCAAGACCTAACCTATGGCTACACCTTC
>TRBV4-3|-|-|TRBJ1-1
CASSLGMAVQAFF
TGCGCCAGCAGCCTTGGGATGGCGGTTCAAGCTTTCTTT
>TRBV6-5|many|-|TRBJ1-1
CASSHGGTEAFF
TGTGCCAGCAGTCACGGGGGGACTGAAGCTTTCTTT
>TRBV18|few|-|TRBJ1-2
CASSPQIVYGYTF
TGTGCCAGCTCACCACAGATTGTCTATGGCTACACCTTC
>TRBV11-3|-|-|TRBJ2-7
CASSRPTGPYEQYF
TGTGCCAGCAGCCGCCCGACGGGGCCCTACGAGCAGTACTTC
>TRBV7-9|many|-|TRBJ2-4
CASSLAYGMDIQYF
TGTGCCAGCAGCTTAGCGTACGGGATGGACATTCAGTACTTC